One and the same sample provided the 5 T cell receptor beta chains below, sequenced in a study of blood T cell repertoires in COVID-19 (dated by TCRdb to 2018 to 2021). The library was built by means of the immunoSEQ multiplex PCR assay. Sourced from immuneACCESS, this table was stored by TCRdb with only in-frame sequences that have V and J called. A share of the clones is absent; for the studies checked, an unresolved V gene accounts for under half, and the remainder has no known explanation. The sample data list approximately 46,000 clones, and 65% to 90% of these were observed just once. The top ten constitute less than 10% of the sample. The sample consisted of peripheral blood. These receptors were collected from a human donor in a cohort sampled during active COVID-19.

The CDR3 protein is CASRTTVRDDWYEQYF. CDR3 bases: TGTGCCAGCAGAACAACGGTGAGGGATGACTGGTACGAGCAGTACTTC. The rearrangement links TRBV28 to TRBJ2-7; D may be TRBD2 (5 bases). The CDR3 length is 16 residues. V lost 6 bases and J 4 bases, leaving 22 bases between the germline ends. In germline, CDR1 is MDHEN, CDR2 SYDVKM.

This rearrangement joins TRBV6-5 to TRBJ1-2; 7 nucleotides line up with TRBD1. The CDR3 runs to 15 residues. The ends lost 2 bases at V and 7 bases at J; junction bases unmatched: 10. Germline assignment: CDR1 MNHEY and CDR2 SVGAGI. CDR3 bases: TGTGCCAGCAGTTACGACCTGGGCAGGGGGTTTGGCTACACCTTC. Its protein is CASSYDLGRGFGYTF.

The rearrangement links TRBV11-3 to TRBJ2-1, with D perhaps matching TRBD2 (6 bases). V lost 3 bases and J lost 0, with 9 bases in between. The germline CDR1 and CDR2 sequences are SGHNT and YENEEA. The CDR3 totals 15 residues. The CDR3 coding sequence is TGTGCCAGCAGCTTGGAGGGTAGCTCCTACAATGAGCAGTTCTTC. Translated, it gives CASSLEGSSYNEQFF.

The chain is built from TRBV29-1 and TRBJ2-1; 10 bases line up with TRBD1. The CDR3 totals 14 residues. The junction had 2 bases not matched to a gene; V was cut back by 3 bases and J by 3 bases. The germline V gene has CDR1 SQVTM and CDR2 ANQGSEA. CDR3 region: CSVDRDRGYNEQFF. For the CDR3, the DNA is TGCAGCGTTGATAGGGACAGGGGCTACAATGAGCAGTTCTTC.

The rearrangement links TRBV5-1 to TRBJ2-7; 8 nucleotides match TRBD2. Losses at the gene ends were 0 bases for V and 4 bases for J; bases not matched to a gene: 9. Germline-derived CDR1 and CDR2 are SGHRS and YFSETQ. The CDR3 has 16 amino acids. The DNA of the CDR3 is TGCGCCAGCAGCTTGGAACACGGGAGGGCTGGTTACGAGCAGTACTTC. This codes for CASSLEHGRAGYEQYF.